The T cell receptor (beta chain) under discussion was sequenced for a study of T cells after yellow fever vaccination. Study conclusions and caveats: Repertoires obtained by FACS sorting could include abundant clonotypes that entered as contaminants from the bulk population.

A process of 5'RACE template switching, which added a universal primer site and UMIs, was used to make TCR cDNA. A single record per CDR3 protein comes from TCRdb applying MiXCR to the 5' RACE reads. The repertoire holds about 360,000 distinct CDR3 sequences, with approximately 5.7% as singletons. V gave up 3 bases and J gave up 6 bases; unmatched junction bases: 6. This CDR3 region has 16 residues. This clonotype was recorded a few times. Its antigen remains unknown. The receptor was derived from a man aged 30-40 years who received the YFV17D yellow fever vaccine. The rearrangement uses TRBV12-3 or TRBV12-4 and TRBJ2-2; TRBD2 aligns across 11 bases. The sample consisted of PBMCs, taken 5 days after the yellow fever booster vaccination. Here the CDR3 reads CASSLRLAGSPGELFF. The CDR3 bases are TGTGCCAGCAGTTTGAGACTAGCGGGATCCCCCGGGGAGCTGTTTTTT.